The present entry profiles one TCR beta chain with its context. Its antigen is undetermined. At one end, the junction sequence differs from germline, possibly due to a read error. Then a second PCR, running roughly 7 to 11 cycles, was carried out with a sample-barcoded 5' primer and a J-beta primer mix. Per-sample output comprised a minimum of 3 million paired-end reads containing CDR3. From the 5' RACE reads, TCRdb called clonotypes with MiXCR, one entry per CDR3 protein. This sample has around 1,900,000 distinct CDR3 sequences; about two fifths occur once, and the top ten carry under 25%. The entry originates in a study of blood T cells in healthy people across ages. Findings and limits, study-wide: Roughly linear declines in TCR beta diversity per million T cells occurred with age.

Germline V CDR1 and CDR2: MNHEY, SVGEGT. CDR3 size: 16 residues. Per sample, at least 5 micrograms of total RNA were extracted. The sample taken for sequencing was blood. The gene calls are TRBV6-2 or TRBV6-3 and TRBJ2-7; the D is unclear. The sequence came from a human donor in good health. This CDR3 is CANSYSTLEGSYEQYF. CDR3 DNA: TGTGCCAACAGTTACTCGACACTGGAAGGCTCCTACGAGCAGTACTTC.